The rows below give T cell receptor beta chains drawn from one sample of a study of blood T cells in healthy people across ages. TCRdb analysed the 5' RACE reads with MiXCR anew, one entry per CDR3 protein. The sample lists some 860,000 distinct CDR3 sequences, around 50% occurring once. Sequenced material: blood. The receptor set was obtained from a man aged 40-50 years in good health. CDR3s leave out the opening cysteine and the closing phenylalanine or tryptophan.

v_call cdr3_aa
TRBV5-1 ASSLDAHRATEAF
TRBV4-2 ASSQAGGDTGELF
TRBV29-1 SVVTGVAYGYT
TRBV3-1 ASSQELAGRF
TRBV11-1 ASSRPAGVADTQY
TRBV4-2 ASSQDATSGSYEQY
TRBV10-3 AISESSSSNEKLF
TRBV20-1 SARDNHLDYEQY
TRBV5-6 ASSLKGLGGDTQY
TRBV7-2 ASSLGLAGRGAYEQY
TRBV3-1 ASSLRVTGVETQY
TRBV28 ASSLETGGISGNTIY
TRBV7-6 ASSSLQGWRKSGANVLT
TRBV29-1 SVEETALYGYT
TRBV13 ASSLGDRTSYEQY
TRBV29-1 SVSTGQNNSPLH
TRBV7-2 ASSPRGGDATYEQY
TRBV5-6 ASSVHRGAETQY
TRBV20-1 SAVLGQPDYT
TRBV20-1 SGVPRGDGYT
TRBV11-2 ASSLLAGAHEQY
TRBV27 ASSLKSGRYGYT
TRBV7-9 ASTKGDGYT
TRBV23-1 ASSPGGENTEAF
TRBV7-2 ASSLMGQPHNEQF
TRBV20-1 SARGDDRQYEQY
TRBV12-3/TRBV12-4 ASSRGQWETQY
TRBV21-1 ASSKAKVPSYEQY
TRBV7-9 ASSFRNTEAF
TRBV6-5 ASRGQSTDTQY
TRBV27 ASSFIGQGGQPQH
TRBV6-6 ATIRTGQYNEQF
TRBV27 ASSFRLGTQY
TRBV7-2 ASSLGQVGWRNSPLH
TRBV19 ATGARTGINEQF
TRBV7-8 ASSLVRAGNTGELF
TRBV10-3 AISASGGTGVSEQY
TRBV5-1 ASSSGGGRSYNEQF
TRBV6-1 ASLGQGLNTEAF
TRBV14 ASSQIGGSGELF
TRBV6-1 ASSVYEPGTGKTYEQY
TRBV24-1 ATSDWTLPETQY
TRBV10-3 AISESSGSYNEQF
TRBV9 ASSATGQQF
TRBV28 ASSSSAGGFKETQY
TRBV7-8 ASSLAVSWDSFFYEQY
TRBV27 ASSLGTSGTNEQF
TRBV2 ASSENSNYGYT
TRBV9 ASSATGAFTDTQY
TRBV9 ASSVGSGGTDTQY